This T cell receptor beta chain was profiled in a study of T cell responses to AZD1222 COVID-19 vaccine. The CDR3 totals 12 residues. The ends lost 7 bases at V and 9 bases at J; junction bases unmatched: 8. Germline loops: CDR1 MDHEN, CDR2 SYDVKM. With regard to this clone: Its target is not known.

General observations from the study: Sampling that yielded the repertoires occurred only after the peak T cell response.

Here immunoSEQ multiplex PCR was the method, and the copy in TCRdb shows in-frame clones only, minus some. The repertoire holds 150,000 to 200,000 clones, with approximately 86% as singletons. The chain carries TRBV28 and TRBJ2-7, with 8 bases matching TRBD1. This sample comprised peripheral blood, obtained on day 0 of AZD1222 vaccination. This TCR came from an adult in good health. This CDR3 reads CASKETGEVQYF. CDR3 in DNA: TGTGCCAGCAAGGAGACAGGGGAGGTGCAGTACTTC.